Reported below is one TCR beta chain. Its antigen is not known. These data originate in a study of cytomegalovirus exposure and HLA in healthy donors. Regarding the study as a whole: Cytomegalovirus-associated status was assigned to more than 150 TCR beta chains. In vitro checks showed that a few CMV-associated chains really do target CMV antigens.

J lost 4 bases, V lost 6 bases, and 10 bases had no gene match. The length of the CDR3 is 16 residues. Germline V gene sequence: CDR1 MNHEY, CDR2 SMNVEV (reference sequence). TCRdb's copy holds only in-frame clones and misses some; the assay was immunoSEQ multiplex PCR. The table records 80,000 to 95,000 clones, approximately 94% of them present only once. The V call is TRBV27, the J call TRBJ2-2; 8 positions agree with TRBD1. The TCR sequence derives from a woman aged 30 to 39 in good health and CMV-seropositive. Input material: PBMCs. The CDR3 DNA sequence: TGTGCCAGCAGAAAGACAGGGGCTATAATCACCGGGGAGCTGTTTTTT. Protein sequence: CASRKTGAIITGELFF.